Listed below are T cell receptor beta chains from one sample, sequenced in a study of blood T cell repertoires in COVID-19. Clones were read by immunoSEQ multiplex PCR, and TCRdb kept only the in-frame ones, dropping some. Of about 350,000 clones listed, almost 90% are singletons. The sample consisted of peripheral blood. Source of these receptors: a woman in her 70s with COVID-19, enrolled during active disease. CDR3s include the opening cysteine and the closing phenylalanine or tryptophan. Each record gives: D gene, clone size, J gene, V gene, CDR3 length, CDR3 protein, CDR3 DNA. The D gene is left open where the match is weak. Size is stated for part of the rows, as once, few or many counts, or as a class when the clone is expanded.

D: -
size: -
J: TRBJ2-2
V: TRBV5-6
length: 15
CDR3: CASSLSSGDTGELFF
DNA: TGTGCCAGCAGCTTGTCGTCGGGGGACACCGGGGAGCTGTTTTTT

D: -
size: -
J: TRBJ2-7
V: TRBV7-2
length: 14
CDR3: CASSLVGRSAEQYF
DNA: TGTGCCAGCAGCTTAGTGGGCCGATCGGCGGAGCAGTACTTC

D: -
size: -
J: TRBJ1-3
V: TRBV21-1
length: 16
CDR3: CASSKEPTGLGNTIYF
DNA: TGTGCCAGCAGCAAAGAGCCGACAGGGTTAGGAAACACCATATATTTT

D: -
size: -
J: TRBJ2-7
V: TRBV5-6
length: 14
CDR3: CASRSGVSPYEQYF
DNA: TGTGCCAGCAGGTCAGGGGTGTCCCCCTACGAGCAGTACTTC

D: TRBD1
size: -
J: TRBJ2-6
V: TRBV24-1
length: 19
CDR3: CATSDPLGVQGSGANVLTF
DNA: TGTGCCACCAGTGATCCCTTGGGGGTACAGGGGTCTGGGGCCAACGTCCTGACTTTC

D: TRBD2
size: -
J: TRBJ2-3
V: TRBV5-1
length: 16
CDR3: CASSFSGGAVTDTQYF
DNA: TGCGCCAGCAGCTTTAGCGGGGGGGCCGTAACAGATACGCAGTATTTT

D: TRBD1
size: -
J: TRBJ1-2
V: TRBV7-9
length: 14
CDR3: CASSSRQGNYGYTF
DNA: TGTGCCAGCAGCTCGAGACAGGGGAACTATGGCTACACCTTC

D: -
size: -
J: TRBJ1-1
V: TRBV5-6
length: 15
CDR3: CASSPSGTLNTEAFF
DNA: TGTGCCAGCAGCCCCTCGGGGACACTGAACACTGAAGCTTTCTTT

D: TRBD1
size: -
J: TRBJ1-2
V: TRBV10-3
length: 13
CDR3: CAITDRAGYGYTF
DNA: TGTGCCATCACCGACAGGGCTGGCTATGGCTACACCTTC

D: -
size: -
J: TRBJ1-6
V: TRBV18
length: 15
CDR3: CASSPREQDGSPLHF
DNA: TGTGCCAGCTCACCACGGGAACAGGACGGCTCACCCCTCCACTTT

D: TRBD1
size: -
J: TRBJ1-5
V: TRBV27
length: 14
CDR3: CASSWRQGDQPQHF
DNA: TGTGCCAGCAGTTGGCGACAGGGTGATCAGCCCCAGCATTTT

D: TRBD1
size: -
J: TRBJ2-2
V: TRBV25-1
length: 16
CDR3: CASSGPGDRVAGELFF
DNA: TGTGCCAGCAGTGGACCAGGGGACAGGGTAGCCGGGGAGCTGTTTTTT

D: -
size: -
J: TRBJ1-2
V: TRBV3-1/TRBV3-2
length: 16
CDR3: CASSQMGLLGGYGYTF
DNA: TGTGCCAGCAGCCAAATGGGCCTCCTCGGGGGCTATGGCTACACCTTC

D: -
size: few
J: TRBJ1-2
V: TRBV12-3/TRBV12-4
length: 13
CDR3: CASSLVRDNGYTF
DNA: TGTGCCAGCAGTTTAGTCAGGGACAATGGCTACACCTTC

D: TRBD1
size: -
J: TRBJ2-1
V: TRBV24-1
length: 16
CDR3: CATSDWGQGLINEQFF
DNA: TGTGCCACCAGTGACTGGGGACAGGGGTTAATCAATGAGCAGTTCTTC

D: TRBD1
size: -
J: TRBJ1-4
V: TRBV20-1
length: 13
CDR3: CSASGDRDEKLFF
DNA: TGCAGTGCTAGTGGAGACAGGGATGAAAAACTGTTTTTT

D: -
size: -
J: TRBJ1-2
V: TRBV18
length: 14
CDR3: CASSPVYTNYGYTF
DNA: TGTGCCAGCTCACCAGTTTACACCAACTATGGCTACACCTTC

D: -
size: -
J: TRBJ1-2
V: TRBV2
length: 12
CDR3: CASSSHLYGYTF
DNA: TGTGCCAGCAGTTCACACCTCTATGGCTACACCTTC

D: -
size: -
J: TRBJ1-2
V: TRBV30
length: 13
CDR3: CAWTHPRTGGYTF
DNA: TGTGCCTGGACCCATCCCCGGACTGGTGGCTACACCTTC

D: -
size: many
J: TRBJ2-3
V: TRBV5-5
length: 16
CDR3: CASSLEVWTAPTTQYF
DNA: TGTGCCAGCAGCTTGGAAGTATGGACAGCCCCCACGACGCAGTATTTT